This T cell receptor (beta chain) was retrieved from a study of cytomegalovirus exposure and HLA in healthy donors. General study results and limits: Later analysis identified about 17,000 TCR beta sequences associated with HLA alleles, using a false discovery rate threshold of 0.05.

The PCR contained 60 Vbeta and 13 Jbeta primers. The table came from immunoSEQ multiplex PCR; TCRdb's copy has only in-frame clones and leaves some out. Of 150,000 to 200,000 clones in the sample, around 81% were seen once. A remark on this clone: Its antigen is as yet unknown.

This CDR3 has 14 amino acids. Per germline, CDR1 MNHEY and CDR2 SMNVEV (reference sequence). Trimming pared 4 bases from V and 0 bases from J, leaving 9 bases between. Sequencing was performed on PBMCs. This chain links TRBV27 with TRBJ1-2; D gene ambiguous. The receptor was derived from a young woman in good health and CMV-seronegative. CDR3: CASSSAGANYGYTF. In DNA form, the CDR3 reads TGTGCCAGCAGTTCGGCGGGAGCTAACTATGGCTACACCTTC.